This T cell receptor beta chain is from a study of shared clonotypes between healthy human individuals. Study results and limitations: Limited genetic and exposure-history diversity came from having few donors.

The CDR3 contains 14 residues. Germline-derived CDR1 and CDR2 are SGHDT and YYEEEE. With 4 bases removed from V and 2 bases from J, the gap between germline ends came to 13 bases. Profiled with immunoSEQ multiplex PCR; TCRdb holds only in-frame clones, not every one. Here the sample spans approximately 480,000 clones, approximately 79% being singletons. Note on this clone: The target antigen is unknown.

Source material: PBMCs. The V call is TRBV5-6, the J call TRBJ2-7, with no clear D. The clonotype was recovered from a woman aged 40 to 50 in good health. Some clones in this sample may be carry-over from other donors' samples. The CDR3 here is CASSLTETPYEQYF. CDR3 bases: TGTGCCAGCAGCCTTACAGAGACCCCCTACGAGCAGTACTTC.